The present T cell receptor beta chain was sequenced within a study of OX40 agonist ivuxolimab in advanced cancers. This CDR3 has 15 residues. The J segment lost 2 bases and the V segment lost 5 bases, leaving 8 bases of the junction unmatched. Germline V gene data show CDR1 as MNHNS and CDR2 as SASEGT. Produced via immunoSEQ multiplex PCR; TCRdb's table is partial and in-frame only. The sample contains 80,000 to 95,000 clones, roughly 93% of which appear only once. This clone was detected once. This receptor was obtained from an adult with an advanced solid tumor such as melanoma, head and neck, liver or kidney cancer. The sequenced sample was CD4+ or CD8+ T cells sorted from blood, obtained in a trial of the OX40 agonist ivuxolimab. V gene TRBV6-1 combines with J gene TRBJ2-5, with 7 bases that match TRBD2. The chain's CDR3 is CASSQLALLQETQYF. As DNA, the CDR3 is TGTGCCAGCAGTCAACTAGCGCTTCTACAAGAGACCCAGTACTTC.